This passage covers 17 T cell receptor beta chains from one sample sequenced in a study of a mutant IDH1 vaccine in newly diagnosed glioma. No antigen has been assigned to these receptors. Time point indicated: week 35, safety follow-up. A 20-mer mutant IDH1 peptide at 300 ug was injected subcutaneously with topical imiquimod. TCRdb's copy holds only in-frame clones and misses some; the assay was immunoSEQ multiplex PCR. The sample yields around 30,000 clones, 80% seen once. The sample consisted of PBMCs, taken from a glioma patient whose treatment included an IDH1 peptide vaccine. Every receptor here comes from a man aged 40-49 years with glioma. Some clones in this sample may be carry-over from other donors' samples.

The gene calls are TRBV6-5 and TRBJ2-7; TRBD1 matches 8 bases. The CDR3 contains 12 residues. Trimming cost V 6 bases and J 9 bases; bases outside gene matches: 7. The germline V gene has CDR1 MNHEY and CDR2 SVGAGI. This CDR3 reads CASSTGQGMQYF. The CDR3 DNA sequence: TGTGCCAGCAGCACCGGACAGGGAATGCAGTACTTC.

J is TRBJ1-2 and V is TRBV4-1; D gene uncertain. Germline-derived CDR1 and CDR2 are MGHRA and YSYEKL. This CDR3 is 15 amino acids long. V gave up 0 bases and J gave up 4 bases, with 12 bases separating them. CDR3 protein: CASSQDQALGYGYTF. Written as DNA, the CDR3 is TGCGCCAGCAGCCAAGATCAGGCACTGGGCTATGGCTACACCTTC.

The rearrangement links TRBV9 to TRBJ1-3; D uncertain. V was trimmed by 0 bases and J by 0 bases, leaving 4 bases between them. This CDR3 has 14 residues. Germline V gives CDR1 SGDLS, CDR2 YYNGEE. The CDR3 reads CASSVVGSGNTIYF. CDR3 nucleotides: TGTGCCAGCAGCGTAGTAGGCTCTGGAAACACCATATATTTT.

The genes are TRBV5-1 and TRBJ2-2, with 7 bases lining up with TRBD1. The CDR3 runs 16 residues. CDR1 and CDR2 from the germline V gene are SGHRS and YFSETQ. The ends lost 2 bases at V and 3 bases at J; junction bases unmatched: 7. The CDR3 sequence is CASSFPRQGYTGELFF. As DNA, the CDR3 is TGCGCCAGCAGCTTTCCGAGACAGGGCTACACCGGGGAGCTGTTTTTT.

Comment on this clone: The junction and the germline gene differ at one end; a read error may be behind it. The chain couples TRBV5-6 to TRBJ2-7; 13 nucleotides match TRBD2. CDR1 and CDR2 from the germline V gene are SGHDT and YYEEEE. The CDR3 spans 14 residues. The CDR3: CASSLRTSGGAGSF. In DNA form, the CDR3 reads TGTGCCAGCAGCTTGCGAACTAGCGGGGGGGCAGGTTCCTTC.

This sequence joins TRBV19 and TRBJ2-5, with 9 bases lining up with TRBD1. This CDR3 spans 15 amino acids. V shed 5 bases and J 5 bases; nucleotides not matched to a gene: 9. Germline V gene lookup returns CDR1 LNHDA and CDR2 SQIVND (reference sequence). The CDR3 DNA sequence: TGTGCCAGTAGTCAGGGACAGGGTCTGATCGAGACCCAGTACTTC. Protein sequence: CASSQGQGLIETQYF.

V is TRBV5-1 and J is TRBJ2-7; D possibly corresponds to TRBD1 (7 bases). The CDR3 covers 15 residues. The V and J ends lost 4 bases and 0 bases respectively, with 14 bases between them. Germline lookup yields CDR1 SGHRS and CDR2 YFSETQ. The CDR3 bases are TGCGCCAGCAGCATATCAGGGGGGACCTCCTACGAGCAGTACTTC. It is translated as CASSISGGTSYEQYF.

The CDR3 DNA reads as TGTGCCAGCAGCCTACAGTTGGGACTAGCCGGGAGGGAGCAGTACTTC. Translated: CASSLQLGLAGREQYF. V and J are TRBV13 and TRBJ2-7; 9 bases fit TRBD2. Germline V gene sequence: CDR1 PRHDT, CDR2 FYEKMQ (reference sequence). The CDR3 contains 16 residues. V trimming: 5 bases; J trimming: 7 bases; junction bases outside the gene matches: 15.

The rearrangement uses TRBV5-4 and TRBJ2-6; the D gene is possibly TRBD2 (5 bases). In germline, CDR1 is SGHNT, CDR2 YYREEE (reference sequence). The germline V and J ends were trimmed by 0 bases and 3 bases, with 10 bases remaining between them. The CDR3 loop spans 16 amino acids. The CDR3 region has the DNA TGTGCCAGCAGCTTGGCCCGGGGTAGTGGGGCCAACGTCCTGACTTTC. Its protein is CASSLARGSGANVLTF.

V usage is TRBV30 and J usage is TRBJ2-5; TRBD1 matches 7 bases. The V segment lost 2 bases and the J segment 5 bases; nucleotides outside the gene matches: 11. The length of the CDR3 is 15 residues. The germline V gene has CDR1 GTSNPN and CDR2 SVGIG (reference sequence). CDR3 nucleotide sequence: TGTGCCTGGAGTTCCGGAGACAGGGTCTACGAGACCCAGTACTTC. It codes for CAWSSGDRVYETQYF.

This sequence joins TRBV14 and TRBJ1-2, with D possibly being TRBD1 (5 bases). The germline gives CDR1 SGHDN, CDR2 FVKESK. The V end lost 2 bases, the J end lost 9 bases, and 13 bases lay between the germline ends. This CDR3 has 13 amino acids. For the CDR3, the DNA is TGTGCCAGCAGCCAACTTGGGACGCCCCGCTACACCTTC. Residues: CASSQLGTPRYTF.

The chain links TRBV21-1 to TRBJ1-5. TRBV21-1 is designated a pseudogene. The CDR3 is 11 amino acids. The CDR3 loop is CASSDNQPQHF. The CDR3 nucleotides read TGTGCCAGCAGTGATAATCAGCCCCAGCATTTT.

The chain recombines TRBV18 with TRBJ1-1; weak D call: TRBD1 (6 bases). The V and J ends lost 5 bases and 5 bases respectively, with 15 bases between them. The CDR3 is 14 residues long. Germline V CDR1 and CDR2: KGHSH, LQKENI. The CDR3 here is CASSNSQGWTEAFF. The CDR3 DNA reads as TGTGCCAGCTCAAACTCACAGGGTTGGACTGAAGCTTTCTTT.

V gene TRBV25-1 combines with J gene TRBJ2-7; D may be TRBD1 (6 bases). The V and J ends lost 7 bases and 4 bases respectively, with 14 bases between them. CDR1 is MGHDK and CDR2 is SYGVNS in the germline V gene. The CDR3 is 13 amino acids. The CDR3 region is CASTAAGAYEQYF. The CDR3, as DNA: TGTGCCAGCACAGCGGCAGGGGCTTACGAGCAGTACTTC.

This CDR3 reads CSVSKGQTTGELFF. Written as DNA, the CDR3 is TGCAGCGTATCAAAGGGACAGACCACCGGGGAGCTGTTTTTT. The chain couples TRBV29-1 to TRBJ2-2; TRBD1 matches at 7 bases. Looked up from germline, CDR1 is SQVTM and CDR2 is ANQGSEA. The trim removed 6 bases at V and 4 bases at J, leaving 8 bases unmatched. CDR3 size: 14 residues.

CDR3 residues: CATSREGVGYEQYF. CDR3 sequence (DNA): TGTGCCACCAGCAGAGAAGGGGTGGGGTACGAGCAGTACTTC. This chain connects TRBV15 to TRBJ2-7, with TRBD1 as a possible D gene (5 bases). Germline V gives CDR1 LNHNV, CDR2 YYDKDF (reference sequence). V was pared by 0 bases and J by 4 bases, with 10 bases between. This CDR3 spans 14 amino acids.

This clone was seen once. The chain links TRBV20-1 to TRBJ2-7; D remains ambiguous. CDR3 size: 10 residues. The germline gives CDR1 DFQATT, CDR2 SNEGSKA (reference sequence). Trimming stripped 6 bases from V and 1 base from J, with 4 bases between. CDR3 in amino acids: CSAQSYEQYF. The CDR3 DNA reads TGCAGTGCCCAATCCTACGAGCAGTACTTC.